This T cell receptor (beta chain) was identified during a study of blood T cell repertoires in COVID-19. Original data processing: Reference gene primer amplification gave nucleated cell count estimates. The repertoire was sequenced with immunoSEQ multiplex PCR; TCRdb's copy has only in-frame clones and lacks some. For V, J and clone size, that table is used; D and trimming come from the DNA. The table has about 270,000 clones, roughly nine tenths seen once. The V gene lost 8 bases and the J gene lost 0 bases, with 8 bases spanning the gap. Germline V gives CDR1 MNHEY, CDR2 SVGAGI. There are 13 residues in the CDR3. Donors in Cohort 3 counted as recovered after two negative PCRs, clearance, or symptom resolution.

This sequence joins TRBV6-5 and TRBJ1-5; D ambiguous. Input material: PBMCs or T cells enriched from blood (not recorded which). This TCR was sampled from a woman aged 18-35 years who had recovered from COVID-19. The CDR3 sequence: CASDVGSNQPQHF. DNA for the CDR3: TGTGCCAGCGATGTCGGTAGCAATCAGCCCCAGCATTTT.